This is a list of T cell receptor beta chains from one sample in a study of blood T cell repertoires in COVID-19. Method: immunoSEQ multiplex PCR; TCRdb's copy keeps in-frame clones and lacks some. The sample contains approximately 170,000 clones, 89% of which appear only once. The specimen sequenced was PBMCs or T cells enriched from blood (not recorded which). The origin of the receptors is a woman younger than 30 who had recovered from COVID-19. Each CDR3 is given with its conserved first and last residue. The order of the fields is clone size, V gene, D gene, J gene, CDR3 DNA, CDR3 protein. A D gene is named only where the DNA matches it firmly. The size field is filled for only some rows; it gives once, few, many or a size class.

size: .; V: TRBV7-3; D: .; J: TRBJ2-1; DNA: TGTGCCAGCAGCTTCCGTACCGGTCGTGGGGCCTCCTACAATGAGCAGTTCTTC; CDR3: CASSFRTGRGASYNEQFF
size: .; V: TRBV28; D: .; J: TRBJ2-7; DNA: TGTGCCAGCAGTTATCCTCAGGGGACGCCAACCTACGAGCAGTACTTC; CDR3: CASSYPQGTPTYEQYF
size: .; V: TRBV19; D: .; J: TRBJ1-5; DNA: TGTGCCAGTAGTGCCCGGGGTGGCAATCAGCCCCAGCATTTT; CDR3: CASSARGGNQPQHF
size: once; V: TRBV6-1; D: .; J: TRBJ1-2; DNA: TGTGCCAGCAGTGAGTCACTTCGGGGTAACTATGGCTACACCTTC; CDR3: CASSESLRGNYGYTF
size: once; V: TRBV5-1; D: .; J: TRBJ2-1; DNA: TGCGCCAGCAGCTTGAAGGCAGCGAGCTCCTACAATGAGCAGTTCTTC; CDR3: CASSLKAASSYNEQFF
size: .; V: TRBV3-1/TRBV3-2; D: TRBD1; J: TRBJ2-3; DNA: TGTGCCAGCAGCCAAATAACAGGGGCCACAGATACGCAGTATTTT; CDR3: CASSQITGATDTQYF
size: .; V: TRBV24-1; D: .; J: TRBJ2-1; DNA: TGTGCCACCAGTGACAGCTACAATGAGCAGTTCTTC; CDR3: CATSDSYNEQFF
size: .; V: TRBV24-1; D: .; J: TRBJ1-1; DNA: TGTGCCACTCAGAGGACATCGGACACTGAAGCTTTCTTT; CDR3: CATQRTSDTEAFF
size: .; V: TRBV29-1; D: TRBD2; J: TRBJ2-3; DNA: TGCAGCGTTGCGAGCGGGAGGGCCCCTACGCAGTATTTT; CDR3: CSVASGRAPTQYF
size: .; V: TRBV7-9; D: TRBD1; J: TRBJ1-1; DNA: TGTGCCAGCAGCATTAGGGACAGGAAGACTGAAGCTTTCTTT; CDR3: CASSIRDRKTEAFF
size: .; V: TRBV4-3; D: .; J: TRBJ2-1; DNA: TGCGCCAGCAACAATGCGCAGGGGAGTAGTTCTGAGCAGTTCTTC; CDR3: CASNNAQGSSSEQFF
size: few; V: TRBV4-2; D: .; J: TRBJ2-2; DNA: TGTGCCAGCAGCCAAGCGATGGGGGAGGCTACCGGGGAGCTGTTTTTT; CDR3: CASSQAMGEATGELFF
size: .; V: TRBV5-5; D: TRBD1; J: TRBJ2-7; DNA: TGTGCCAGCAGCCTCCGGGACAGGGAGGGCGAGCAGTACTTC; CDR3: CASSLRDREGEQYF
size: few; V: TRBV20-1; D: .; J: TRBJ2-7; DNA: TGCAGTGCTAGTCCGTTCGAGTACTCAACCTACGAGCAGTACTTC; CDR3: CSASPFEYSTYEQYF
size: .; V: TRBV10-3; D: .; J: TRBJ2-7; DNA: TGTGCCATCAGGGAGGGGGGGGACGGCTCCTACGAGCAGTACTTC; CDR3: CAIREGGDGSYEQYF
size: .; V: TRBV19; D: TRBD2; J: TRBJ2-2; DNA: TGTGCCGCAAGCCGCAGCGGGAGGGCCTCCGGGGAGCTGTTTTTT; CDR3: CAASRSGRASGELFF
size: .; V: TRBV4-2; D: TRBD1; J: TRBJ2-2; DNA: TGTGCCAGCGCGGGACAGGGGATCGGACTAAACACCGGGGAGCTGTTTTTT; CDR3: CASAGQGIGLNTGELFF
size: once; V: TRBV11-3; D: .; J: TRBJ2-1; DNA: TGTGCCAGCAGCTTATCCGGGGGGCTGGGGGAGCAGTTCTTC; CDR3: CASSLSGGLGEQFF
size: .; V: TRBV2; D: .; J: TRBJ1-1; DNA: TGTGCCAGCGCGGTGCAGCCTAACACTGAAGCTTTCTTT; CDR3: CASAVQPNTEAFF
size: .; V: TRBV25-1; D: .; J: TRBJ2-2; DNA: TGTGCCAGCAGTGAATTTGGTAGTTTGTCCGGGGAGCTGTTTTTT; CDR3: CASSEFGSLSGELFF
size: .; V: TRBV19; D: .; J: TRBJ2-2; DNA: TGTGCCAGTAGTATAGAGCAGTCCCTTCTTTTACGCGGGGAGCTGTTTTTT; CDR3: CASSIEQSLLLRGELFF
size: .; V: TRBV5-5; D: TRBD2; J: TRBJ2-7; DNA: TGTGCCAGCAGCTTGTTTCCTAGCGGCTTATACGAGCAGTACTTC; CDR3: CASSLFPSGLYEQYF
size: .; V: TRBV2; D: TRBD1; J: TRBJ2-2; DNA: TGTGCCAGCAGTGTCGGACAGGGGAACGGAGGGGAGCTGTTTTTT; CDR3: CASSVGQGNGGELFF
size: .; V: TRBV6-5; D: .; J: TRBJ1-4; DNA: TGTGCCTCTCTGAGGCCGGTTAATGAAAAACTGTTTTTT; CDR3: CASLRPVNEKLFF
size: .; V: TRBV29-1; D: TRBD2; J: TRBJ2-7; DNA: TGCAGCACTCTTCTAGCGGGAGTTAACTACGAGCAGTACTTC; CDR3: CSTLLAGVNYEQYF
size: .; V: TRBV11-2; D: TRBD2; J: TRBJ2-7; DNA: TGTGCCAGCAGCTTATCTAGGTTTCTAGCGGGAGAAGGCACCTACGAGCAGTACTTC; CDR3: CASSLSRFLAGEGTYEQYF
size: .; V: TRBV5-1; D: TRBD2; J: TRBJ2-3; DNA: TGCGCCAGCAGCTTGGCCGGACTAGCGGGAGGTGGTACGCAGTATTTT; CDR3: CASSLAGLAGGGTQYF
size: .; V: TRBV10-2; D: .; J: TRBJ2-1; DNA: TGCGCCAGCAGTGAGTCGGAAGCGGTCTACAATGAGCAGTTCTTC; CDR3: CASSESEAVYNEQFF
size: .; V: TRBV9; D: .; J: TRBJ1-2; DNA: TGTGCCAGCAGCGTAGCTATTACGGGTGGCTACACCTTC; CDR3: CASSVAITGGYTF
size: .; V: TRBV2; D: TRBD1; J: TRBJ1-2; DNA: TGTGCCAGCAGACCGGGACAGGGGGGTTATGGCTACACCTTC; CDR3: CASRPGQGGYGYTF
size: .; V: TRBV27; D: TRBD2; J: TRBJ2-7; DNA: TGTGCCAGCAGTTGGGGCAGGCCTAGTACTAGCGGGAGTGTCAACGAGCAGTACTTC; CDR3: CASSWGRPSTSGSVNEQYF
size: few; V: TRBV4-1; D: .; J: TRBJ1-4; DNA: TGCGCCAGCAGCCAAGAGGGGGAGGGCGAAAAACTGTTTTTT; CDR3: CASSQEGEGEKLFF
size: .; V: TRBV3-1/TRBV3-2; D: .; J: TRBJ2-7; DNA: TGTGCCAGCAGTGTTAGCCCCTACGAGCAGTACTTC; CDR3: CASSVSPYEQYF
size: .; V: TRBV7-8; D: TRBD1; J: TRBJ2-7; DNA: TGTGCCAGCAGCCCCAGGGGGATGTACGAGCAGTACTTC; CDR3: CASSPRGMYEQYF
size: .; V: TRBV30; D: .; J: TRBJ1-1; DNA: TGTGCCTGGGGGGGGCGTACTGGCGATGAAGCTTTCTTT; CDR3: CAWGGRTGDEAFF
size: .; V: TRBV7-9; D: .; J: TRBJ2-1; DNA: TGTGCCAGCAGCTTAGGTGGGGCCCTAGAGTTCTTC; CDR3: CASSLGGALEFF
size: .; V: TRBV2; D: TRBD1; J: TRBJ2-3; DNA: TGTGCCAGCAGTGAAGCGGCTAGGACAGGGGTCACAGATACGCAGTATTTT; CDR3: CASSEAARTGVTDTQYF
size: .; V: TRBV6-5; D: TRBD1; J: TRBJ2-1; DNA: TGTGCCAGCAGTTACGTAAGAGGGACAGGGCACAATGAGCAGTTCTTC; CDR3: CASSYVRGTGHNEQFF
size: .; V: TRBV5-1; D: TRBD1; J: TRBJ2-3; DNA: TGCGCCAGCAGCCTAGGTTGGGACAGGGTTAGTACAAAGTATTTT; CDR3: CASSLGWDRVSTKYF
size: .; V: TRBV10-3; D: .; J: TRBJ2-1; DNA: TGTGCCATCAGTGACCCGGGACTTTACAATGAGCAGTTCTTC; CDR3: CAISDPGLYNEQFF
size: .; V: TRBV7-8; D: .; J: TRBJ1-2; DNA: TGTGCCAGCAGCCAAGACCGGGGAGAGTATGGCTACACCTTC; CDR3: CASSQDRGEYGYTF
size: .; V: TRBV12-3/TRBV12-4; D: .; J: TRBJ1-2; DNA: TGTGCCAGCAGTTGGGAGACCTCTAGCTACACCTTC; CDR3: CASSWETSSYTF
size: .; V: TRBV2; D: .; J: TRBJ2-2; DNA: TGTGCCACCGGGGGGCCTTTCGACACCGGGGAGCTGTTTTTT; CDR3: CATGGPFDTGELFF
size: .; V: TRBV7-8; D: TRBD2; J: TRBJ2-7; DNA: TGTGCCAGCAGCTTAAGTGGGACTAGCGGGAGTTCGCGTCCCTACGAGCAGTACTTC; CDR3: CASSLSGTSGSSRPYEQYF
size: .; V: TRBV3-1/TRBV3-2; D: TRBD1; J: TRBJ2-7; DNA: TGTGCCAGCAGCCACCCCGGGACAGGGGCCTACGAGCAGTACTTC; CDR3: CASSHPGTGAYEQYF
size: .; V: TRBV10-3; D: TRBD2; J: TRBJ2-6; DNA: TGTGCCATCAGGGAGGGAGGGAATGGGGCCAACGTCCTGACTTTC; CDR3: CAIREGGNGANVLTF
size: .; V: TRBV9; D: .; J: TRBJ2-7; DNA: TGTGCCAGCAGCGTTGGGCAGGGTACTTACGAGCAGTACTTC; CDR3: CASSVGQGTYEQYF
size: few; V: TRBV27; D: TRBD2; J: TRBJ2-3; DNA: TGTGCCAGCCTATCCGGACTAGCGGGAAGCACAGATACGCAGTATTTT; CDR3: CASLSGLAGSTDTQYF
size: .; V: TRBV27; D: TRBD2; J: TRBJ2-3; DNA: TGTGCCAGCCGGGAGTCTAGCGGGAGTCATGGGGCAGATACGCAGTATTTT; CDR3: CASRESSGSHGADTQYF
size: .; V: TRBV5-1; D: .; J: TRBJ2-3; DNA: TGCGCCAGCAGCTTGGCGACCGGGAGTTGGCCAGATACGCAGTATTTT; CDR3: CASSLATGSWPDTQYF
size: .; V: TRBV7-2; D: .; J: TRBJ2-7; DNA: TGTGCCAGCAGCCAGTTTTACGAGCAGTACTTC; CDR3: CASSQFYEQYF
size: .; V: TRBV4-3; D: TRBD2; J: TRBJ2-3; DNA: TGCGCCAGCAGCCAAGTCCAGCGGGGGGGAGATACGCAGTATTTT; CDR3: CASSQVQRGGDTQYF
size: .; V: TRBV18; D: .; J: TRBJ1-2; DNA: TGTGCCAGCTCACCAAACCCGATCACCGACAGCTATGGCTACACCTTC; CDR3: CASSPNPITDSYGYTF
size: .; V: TRBV28; D: TRBD1; J: TRBJ2-1; DNA: TGTGCCAGCAGGACCCTACAGGGGCTATACAATGAGCAGTTCTTC; CDR3: CASRTLQGLYNEQFF
size: .; V: TRBV5-4; D: .; J: TRBJ2-7; DNA: TGTGCCAGCAGCTTGCCGGGGGAAGCCGAGCAGTACTTC; CDR3: CASSLPGEAEQYF
size: few; V: TRBV4-2; D: .; J: TRBJ1-2; DNA: TGTGCCAGCAGCCCAGACTACAGGGTGGCTGCCTATGGCTACACCTTC; CDR3: CASSPDYRVAAYGYTF
size: .; V: TRBV6-5; D: TRBD2; J: TRBJ2-3; DNA: TGTGCCAGTAACCTAGCGGGAGGGAGCACAGATACGCAGTATTTT; CDR3: CASNLAGGSTDTQYF